This entry features one T cell receptor beta chain sequence. Its specific antigen is unknown. Sequencing relied on a NextSeq 550. The Human TCR Profiling Kit (MiLaboratory) was used to prepare UMI-labeled 5' RACE TRB cDNA libraries. cDNA synthesis used the entire amount of extracted RNA, and PCR amplification then used the entire amount of cDNA produced. Libraries were prepared in parallel using an identical number of PCR cycles. The authors' pipeline ran thus. About 53,000 +/- 9,400 unique UMI-labeled TRB cDNA molecules per library were extracted with MIGEC and MiXCR, with at least two reads per UMI required. On average, each library contained roughly 40,000 +/- 10,000 functional in-frame TRB CDR3 nucleotide clonotypes without stop codons. After each sample was downsampled to 5000 UMI-labeled TRB molecules, VDJtools was used to calculate diversity metrics such as normalized Shannon-Wiener and Chao1. VDJtools computed clonotype-size-weighted physicochemical properties of the central five CDR3 residues: interaction energy, strength, volume and Kidera factor 4. TCRdb reprocessed the public reads and reports one entry per CDR3 protein sequence, without DNA. Clone size and V and J calls follow TCRdb, not the original study. The record for this sample contains 75,000 to 100,000 distinct CDR3 sequences. Of the sample, approximately 1% falls within the top ten clones.

The CDR3 runs 13 residues from the cysteine to the phenylalanine. No DNA sequence is on record. From a lookup of the germline V gene, CDR1 and CDR2 are SQVTM and ANQGSEA. The data were taken from a study of CXCR3-negative and CXCR3-positive naive CD8 T cells (dated by TCRdb to 2018 to 2020). About the full investigation: In total, roughly 150 million TRB reads were obtained, or roughly 1.5 +/- 0.3 million reads per library. Data from about 10 donors, pooled across two independent experiments, went into the diversity and physicochemical repertoire analyses. Naive subsets from 5 or 6 donors and memory cells from 3 donors were included in the TRBV-TRBJ cluster analysis. Points the paper makes about the study in general: TRBV-TRBJ usage was similar between naive CXCR3-negative and CXCR3-positive cells from the same donor, while memory cells showed distinct patterns. TRB CDR3s from CXCR3-positive naive cells showed higher hydrophobicity (lower Kidera factor 4), lower energy, and higher strength and volume indices than CXCR3-negative naive cells. Both naive subsets had comparably high repertoire diversity, while memory CD8+ T cells had much lower repertoire diversity. Because CXCR3 expression was partially decreased after cryopreservation, freshly isolated PBMCs were used for most assays. Because surface CD5, which has been linked to self-reactivity in mice, was comparable between naive subsets, TCR interaction strength was also inferred from TRB CDR3 physicochemical properties.

For each CD8+ T cell subset, flow sorting was done in triplicate, and 310,000 or so cells per subset went directly into RLT lysis buffer. To exclude memory contaminants, naive CD8+ T cells were stringently defined as CD45RO-CCR7+CD27+CD95-. Standard density gradient centrifugation was used to isolate peripheral blood mononuclear cells from buffy coats. Naive CXCR3-negative and CXCR3-positive CD8+ T cells were flow-sorted using a FACSAria III. Total RNA was extracted from sorted cells with an RNeasy Mini Kit. The TCR was taken from a human donor in good health. Some clones in this sample may be carry-over from other donors' samples. Input material: naive CXCR3+ CD8+ T cells from blood. In the paper's terms, the cell subset or site label means: CD45RO-CCR7+CD27+CD95- naive CD8+ T cells expressing CXCR3 (TNR3+). The V and J genes are TRBV29-1 and TRBJ2-7; TCRdb calls TRBD1, which cannot be checked without DNA. The CDR3 corresponds to CSAEGGRAYEQYF.